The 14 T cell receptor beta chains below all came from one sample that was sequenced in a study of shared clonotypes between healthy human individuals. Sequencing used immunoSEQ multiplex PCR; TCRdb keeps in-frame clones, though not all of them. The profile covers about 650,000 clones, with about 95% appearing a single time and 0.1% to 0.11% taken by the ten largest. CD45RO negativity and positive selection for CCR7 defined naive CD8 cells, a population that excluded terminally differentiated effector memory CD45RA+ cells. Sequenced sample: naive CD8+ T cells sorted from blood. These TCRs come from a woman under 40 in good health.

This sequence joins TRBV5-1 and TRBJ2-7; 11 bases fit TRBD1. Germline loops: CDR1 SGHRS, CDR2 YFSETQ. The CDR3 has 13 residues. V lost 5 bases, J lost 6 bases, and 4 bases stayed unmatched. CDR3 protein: CASRAGTGGEQYF. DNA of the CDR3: TGCGCCAGCAGGGCCGGGACAGGGGGCGAGCAGTACTTC.

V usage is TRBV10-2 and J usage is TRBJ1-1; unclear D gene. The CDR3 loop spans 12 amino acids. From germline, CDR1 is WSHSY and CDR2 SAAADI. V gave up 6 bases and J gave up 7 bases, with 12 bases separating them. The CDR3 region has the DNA TGCGCCAGCAGGGCCTTACGGCTTGAAGCTTTCTTT. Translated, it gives CASRALRLEAFF.

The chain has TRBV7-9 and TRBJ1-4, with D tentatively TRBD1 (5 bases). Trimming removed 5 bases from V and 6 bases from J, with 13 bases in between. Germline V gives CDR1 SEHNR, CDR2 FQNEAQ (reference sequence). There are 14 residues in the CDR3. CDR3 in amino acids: CASSGTNEYEKLFF. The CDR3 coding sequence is TGTGCCAGCAGCGGGACCAATGAATATGAAAAACTGTTTTTT.

The CDR3 DNA sequence: TGTGCCAGCAGCTTAGCTGGGGGCTACGAGCAGTACTTC. It yields the protein CASSLAGGYEQYF. The chain carries TRBV7-7 and TRBJ2-7, with D perhaps being TRBD1 or TRBD2 (5 bases each). The CDR3 totals 13 residues. CDR1 is SSHAT and CDR2 is FNYEAQ in the germline V gene (reference sequence). V was shortened by 0 bases and J by 3 bases, with 6 bases between the two germline ends.

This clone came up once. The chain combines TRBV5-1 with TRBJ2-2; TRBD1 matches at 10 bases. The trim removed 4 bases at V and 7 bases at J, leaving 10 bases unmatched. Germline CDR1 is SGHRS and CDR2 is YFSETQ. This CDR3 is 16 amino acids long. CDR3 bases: TGCGCCAGCAGCGCGCCCAGACAGGGGGCGAACGGGGAGCTGTTTTTT. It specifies CASSAPRQGANGELFF.

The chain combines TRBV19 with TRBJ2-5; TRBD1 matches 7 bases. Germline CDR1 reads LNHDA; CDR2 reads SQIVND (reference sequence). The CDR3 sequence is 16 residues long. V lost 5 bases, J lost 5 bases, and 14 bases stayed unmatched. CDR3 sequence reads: CASSWGQLSGKETQYF. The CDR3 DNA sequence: TGTGCCAGTAGTTGGGGACAGCTTTCGGGAAAGGAGACCCAGTACTTC.

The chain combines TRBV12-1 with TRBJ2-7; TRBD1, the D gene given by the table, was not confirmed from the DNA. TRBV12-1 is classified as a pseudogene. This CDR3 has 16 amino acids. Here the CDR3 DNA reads TGTGCCAGCAGCTTCGCCGGGACAGGGTGTAACTACGAGCAGTACTTC. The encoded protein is CASSFAGTGCNYEQYF.

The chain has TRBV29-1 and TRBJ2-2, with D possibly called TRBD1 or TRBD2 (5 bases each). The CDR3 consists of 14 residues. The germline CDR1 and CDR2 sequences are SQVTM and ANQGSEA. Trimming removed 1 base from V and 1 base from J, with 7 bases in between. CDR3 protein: CSVEAGRNTGELFF. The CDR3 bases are TGCAGCGTTGAAGCGGGACGGAACACCGGGGAGCTGTTTTTT.

The CDR3 here is CASSLGQGDSDTQYF. The CDR3, as DNA: TGTGCCAGCAGCTTGGGACAGGGGGATTCAGATACGCAGTATTTT. J is TRBJ2-3 and V is TRBV5-4, with 9 bases aligning to TRBD1. With V trimmed by 0 bases and J by 4 bases, 3 bases remained unmatched. CDR1 is SGHNT and CDR2 is YYREEE in the germline V gene (reference sequence). This CDR3 has 15 amino acids.

CDR3 sequence (DNA): TGTGCCAGCAGTTTAGGCGGGAGTCTGAGTGAGCAGTTCTTC. Translation gives CASSLGGSLSEQFF. The V and J genes are TRBV27 and TRBJ2-1; TRBD2 agrees at 7 bases. The CDR3 loop spans 14 amino acids. J gave up 9 bases and V 2 bases, and 7 bases lay outside the gene matches. CDR1 MNHEY and CDR2 SMNVEV come from the germline V gene (reference sequence).

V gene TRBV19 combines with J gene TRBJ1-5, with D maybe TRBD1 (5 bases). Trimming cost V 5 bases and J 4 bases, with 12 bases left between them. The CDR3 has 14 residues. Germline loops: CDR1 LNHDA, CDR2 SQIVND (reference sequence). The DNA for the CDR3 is TGTGCCAGTAGTGTCCGGGACCTAAATCAGCCCCAGCATTTT. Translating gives CASSVRDLNQPQHF.

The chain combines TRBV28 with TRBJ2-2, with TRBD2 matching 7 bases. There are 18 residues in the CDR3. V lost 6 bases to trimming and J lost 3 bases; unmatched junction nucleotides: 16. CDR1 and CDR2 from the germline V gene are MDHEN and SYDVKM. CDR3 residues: CASRAGGFREADTGELFF. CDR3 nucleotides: TGTGCCAGCAGGGCCGGGGGGTTTCGGGAGGCGGACACCGGGGAGCTGTTTTTT.

The CDR3 DNA reads as TGCACCAGCAGCCAAGATAACAGGAGGACTAGCGGTTCGACGGGCTACGAGCAGTACTTC. Amino acids: CTSSQDNRRTSGSTGYEQYF. The chain uses TRBV1 and TRBJ2-7; the listed D gene, TRBD2, was not tested against the DNA. TRBV1 is described as a pseudogene. This CDR3 has 20 amino acids.

The CDR3 is CASSLVLGYEQYF. Here the CDR3 DNA reads TGTGCCAGCAGCTTAGTGCTGGGTTACGAGCAGTACTTC. The V call is TRBV7-6, the J call TRBJ2-7; no definite D call. Deletions cut 1 base from V and 4 bases from J, with 8 bases between. CDR1 and CDR2 (germline): SGHVS, FNYEAQ. The CDR3 has 13 residues.